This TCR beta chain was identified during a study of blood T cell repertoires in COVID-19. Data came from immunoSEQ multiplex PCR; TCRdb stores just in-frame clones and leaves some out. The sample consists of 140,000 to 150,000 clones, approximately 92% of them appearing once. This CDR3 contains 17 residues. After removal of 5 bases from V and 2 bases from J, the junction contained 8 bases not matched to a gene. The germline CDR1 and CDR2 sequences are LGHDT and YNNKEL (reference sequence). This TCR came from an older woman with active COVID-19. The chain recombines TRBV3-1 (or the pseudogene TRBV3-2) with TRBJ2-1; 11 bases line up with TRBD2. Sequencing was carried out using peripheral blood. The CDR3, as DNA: TGTGCCAGCAGCAATACGATAGCGGGAGGGCCCTACAATGAGCAGTTCTTC. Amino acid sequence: CASSNTIAGGPYNEQFF.